The sequence of this T cell receptor (beta chain) was determined in a study of glioma-infiltrating T cells after dendritic cell vaccination. The wider study: Autologous tumor lysate-pulsed dendritic cell vaccination was given between the early 2000s and the early 2010s.

The germline V gene has CDR1 LGHNT and CDR2 FRNRAP. The CDR3 totals 9 residues. V shed 6 bases and J shed 12 bases, with 7 bases lying between them. The method was immunoSEQ multiplex PCR; TCRdb's version includes in-frame clones alone and lacks a portion of them. The sample comprises 90,000 or so clones, over 75% of which are singletons, and about 3.2% rests with the top ten. The sequencing here drew on blood, taken before dendritic cell vaccination. The TCR was taken from a human donor with glioblastoma. The V gene is TRBV12-5, the J gene TRBJ2-3, with D unresolved. The CDR3: CASGFVQYF. Written as DNA, the CDR3 is TGTGCTAGTGGCTTCGTTCAGTATTTT.